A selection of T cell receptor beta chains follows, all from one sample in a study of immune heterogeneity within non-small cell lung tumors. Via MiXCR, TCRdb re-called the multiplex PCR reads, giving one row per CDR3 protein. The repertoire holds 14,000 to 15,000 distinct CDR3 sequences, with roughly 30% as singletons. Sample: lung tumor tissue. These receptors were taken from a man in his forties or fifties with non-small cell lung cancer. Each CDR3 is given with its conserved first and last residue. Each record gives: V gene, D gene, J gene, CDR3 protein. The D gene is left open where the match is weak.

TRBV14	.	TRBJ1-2	CASSQERRGYTF
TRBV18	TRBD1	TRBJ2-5	CASSTGVRETQYF
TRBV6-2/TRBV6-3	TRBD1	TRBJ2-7	CASSNRGPEKYEQYF
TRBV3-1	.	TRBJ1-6	CASSLQGRNSPLHF
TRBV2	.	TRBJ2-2	CASSDGWQSNTGQLFF
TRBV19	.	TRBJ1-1	CASSRGGGGEAFF
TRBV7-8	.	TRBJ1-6	CASSLASMGSSYNSPLHF
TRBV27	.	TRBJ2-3	CASRPGWSSTDTQYF
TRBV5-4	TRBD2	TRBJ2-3	CASSLGGRADDTQYF
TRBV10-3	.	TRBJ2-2	CAISGGQDTGELFF
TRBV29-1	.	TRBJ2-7	CSVVSGAPRGGARTYEQYF
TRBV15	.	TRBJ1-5	CATSRAGKGNQPQHF
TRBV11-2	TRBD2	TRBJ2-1	CASTIRLAANNEQFF
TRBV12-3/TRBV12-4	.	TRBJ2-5	CASILTATPWETQYF
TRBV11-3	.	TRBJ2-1	CASSLSRLNNEQFF
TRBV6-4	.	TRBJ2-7	CASSAGTRSEQYF
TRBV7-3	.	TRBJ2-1	CASSSGRWSFPPHNEQFF
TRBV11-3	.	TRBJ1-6	CASSLGPTQSPLHF
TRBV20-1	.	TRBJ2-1	CSASGSPGKGVSEQFF
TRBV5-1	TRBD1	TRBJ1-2	CASSSGQTNYGYTF
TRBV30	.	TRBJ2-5	CAWRLGRETQYF
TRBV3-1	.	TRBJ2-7	CASSQDPLREQYF
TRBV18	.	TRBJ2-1	CASSPPGPYNEQFF
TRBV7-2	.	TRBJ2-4	CASSLAPGGVLGIQYF
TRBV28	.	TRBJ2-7	CASNSDRSEQYF
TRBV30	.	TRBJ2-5	CAWSVNMETQYF
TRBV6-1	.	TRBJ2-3	CASRRWPQKSTDTQYF
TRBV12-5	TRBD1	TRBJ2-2	CASGRGQGGTGKLFF
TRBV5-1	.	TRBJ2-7	CASSSNPGLPGIEQYF
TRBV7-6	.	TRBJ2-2	CASSLEWTRAGELFF
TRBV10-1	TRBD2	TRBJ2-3	CASSGTRTSGTDTQYF
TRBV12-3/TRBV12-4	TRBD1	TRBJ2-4	CASRRTGLGIQYF
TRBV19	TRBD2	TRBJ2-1	CASSMGLAGSSYNEQFF
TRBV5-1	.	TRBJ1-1	CASSPRGGNTEAFF
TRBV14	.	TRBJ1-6	CASSQSRRGTSDNSPLHF
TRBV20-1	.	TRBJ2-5	CSARDGAQETQYF
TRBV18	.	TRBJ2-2	CASSQGYETGELFF
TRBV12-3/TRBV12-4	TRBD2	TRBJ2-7	CASSFAGGYEQYF
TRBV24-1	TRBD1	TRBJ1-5	CATSGRQGSNQPQHF
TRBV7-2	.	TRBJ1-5	CASSLEFGAMLPQHF
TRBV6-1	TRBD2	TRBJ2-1	CASSGGLAGKNEQFF
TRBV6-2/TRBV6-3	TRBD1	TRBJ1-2	CAIRPKDRGYTF
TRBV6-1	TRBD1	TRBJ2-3	CASSEEGAGTDTQYF
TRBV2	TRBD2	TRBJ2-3	CASSVLAGEATDTQYF
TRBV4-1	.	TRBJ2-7	CASSQEAQGRNEQYF
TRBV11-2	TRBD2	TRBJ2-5	CASSAAGVETQYF
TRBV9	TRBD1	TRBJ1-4	CASSENPGQGEKLFF
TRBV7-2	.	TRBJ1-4	CASSLDRASGEKLFF
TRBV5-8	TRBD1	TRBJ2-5	CASSDRDRGDAAQYF
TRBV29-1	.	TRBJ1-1	CSVDRSNTEAFF